This paragraph reports one T cell receptor beta chain. The sample comes from a study of blood T cell repertoires in COVID-19. About the research overall: The United States, Italy and Spain provided the acute and convalescent COVID-19 samples.

This CDR3 comprises 11 residues. From germline, CDR1 is SQVTM and CDR2 ANQGSEA. The V end was cut by 3 bases, the J end by 4 bases, with 6 bases between. Profiling relied on immunoSEQ multiplex PCR, and the TCRdb table lists in-frame clones only, not all of them. This table holds tens of thousands of clones, about 85% found once. Sample: peripheral blood. The chain recombines TRBV29-1 with TRBJ1-1; no reliable D call. The source is a male donor with acute or convalescent COVID-19. CDR3 in DNA: TGCAGCGTTGACAGGCGCACTGAAGCTTTCTTT. Protein product: CSVDRRTEAFF.